The sequence of this TCR beta chain was determined in a study of blood T cell repertoires in COVID-19. The CDR3 is 13 amino acids. With V trimmed by 7 bases and J by 6 bases, 8 bases remained unmatched. Germline CDR1 is MDHEN and CDR2 is SYDVKM. Libraries were prepared by immunoSEQ multiplex PCR; TCRdb keeps only in-frame clonotypes and omits some of them. The sample includes hundreds of thousands of clones, approximately 90% seen only once; the top ten take about 7%. This receptor was obtained from a man in his 60s who had recovered from COVID-19. The genes are TRBV28 and TRBJ2-7; TRBD2 agrees at 8 bases. What was sequenced was peripheral blood. The DNA for the CDR3 is TGTGCCAGCACACGGGGGGGGGTTGGCGAGCAGTACTTC. It specifies CASTRGGVGEQYF.